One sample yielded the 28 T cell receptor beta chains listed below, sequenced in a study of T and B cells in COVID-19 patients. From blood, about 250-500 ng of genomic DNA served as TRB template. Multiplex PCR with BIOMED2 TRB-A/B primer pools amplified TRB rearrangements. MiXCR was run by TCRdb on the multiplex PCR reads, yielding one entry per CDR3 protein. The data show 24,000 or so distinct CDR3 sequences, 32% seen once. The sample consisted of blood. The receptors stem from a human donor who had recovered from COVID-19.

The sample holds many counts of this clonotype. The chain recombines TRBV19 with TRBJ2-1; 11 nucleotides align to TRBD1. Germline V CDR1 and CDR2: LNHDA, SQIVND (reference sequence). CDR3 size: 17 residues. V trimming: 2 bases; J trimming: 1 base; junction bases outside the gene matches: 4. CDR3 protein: CASSIWGDRGSYNEQFF. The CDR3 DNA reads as TGTGCCAGTAGTATATGGGGGGACAGGGGGTCCTACAATGAGCAGTTCTTC. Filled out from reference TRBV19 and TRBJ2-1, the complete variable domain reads DGGITQSPKYLFRKEGQNVTLSCEQNLNHDAMYWYRQDPGQGLRLIYYSQIVNDFQKGDIAEGYSVSREKKESFPLTVTSAQKNPTAFYLCASSIWGDRGSYNEQFFGPGTRLTVL.

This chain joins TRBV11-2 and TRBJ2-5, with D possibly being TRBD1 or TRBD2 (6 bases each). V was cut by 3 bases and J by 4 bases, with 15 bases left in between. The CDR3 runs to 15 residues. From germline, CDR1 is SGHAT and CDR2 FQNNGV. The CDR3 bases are TGTGCCAGCAGCTTTTGGGGGGCTTCCCCAGAGACCCAGTACTTC. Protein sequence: CASSFWGASPETQYF.

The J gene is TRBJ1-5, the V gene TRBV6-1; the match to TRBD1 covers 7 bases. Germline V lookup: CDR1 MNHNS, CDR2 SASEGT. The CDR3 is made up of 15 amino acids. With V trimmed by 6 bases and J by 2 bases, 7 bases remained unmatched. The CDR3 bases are TGTGCCAGCAGAGCGACAGGGTCGGGCAATCAGCCCCAGCATTTT. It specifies CASRATGSGNQPQHF.

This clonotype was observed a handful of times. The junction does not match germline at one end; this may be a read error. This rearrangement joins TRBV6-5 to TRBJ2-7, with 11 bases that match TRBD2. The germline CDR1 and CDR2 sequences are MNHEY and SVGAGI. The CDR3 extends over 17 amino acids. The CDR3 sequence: CASSYYWTSGSSHEQYF. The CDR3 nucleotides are TGTGCCAGCAGTTATTACTGGACTAGCGGGTCCTCCCACGAGCAGTACTTC.

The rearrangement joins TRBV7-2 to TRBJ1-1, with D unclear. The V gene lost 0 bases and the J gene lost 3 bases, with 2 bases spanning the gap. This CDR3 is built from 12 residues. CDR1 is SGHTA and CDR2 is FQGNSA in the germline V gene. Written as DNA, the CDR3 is TGTGCCAGCAGCTTAGCCCACACTGAAGCTTTCTTT. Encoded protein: CASSLAHTEAFF.

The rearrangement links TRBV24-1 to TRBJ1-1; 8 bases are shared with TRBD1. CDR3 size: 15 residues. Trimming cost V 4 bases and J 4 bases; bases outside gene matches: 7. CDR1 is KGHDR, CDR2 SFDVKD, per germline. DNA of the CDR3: TGTGCCACCAGTGACGCGGACAGGGAGGGCACTGAAGCTTTCTTT. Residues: CATSDADREGTEAFF.

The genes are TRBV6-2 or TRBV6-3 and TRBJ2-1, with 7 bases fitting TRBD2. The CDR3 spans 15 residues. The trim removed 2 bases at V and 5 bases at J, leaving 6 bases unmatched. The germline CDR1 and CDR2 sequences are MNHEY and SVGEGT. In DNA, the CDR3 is TGTGCCAGCAGTTACACTACGGGGACTAACAATGAGCAGTTCTTC. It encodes CASSYTTGTNNEQFF.

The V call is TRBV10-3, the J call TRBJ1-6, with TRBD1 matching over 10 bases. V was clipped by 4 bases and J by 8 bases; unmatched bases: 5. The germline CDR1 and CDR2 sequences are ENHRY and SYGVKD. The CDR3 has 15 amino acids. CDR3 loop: CAISGGTGDDSPLHF. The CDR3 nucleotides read TGTGCCATCAGTGGAGGGACAGGGGACGATTCACCCCTCCACTTT.

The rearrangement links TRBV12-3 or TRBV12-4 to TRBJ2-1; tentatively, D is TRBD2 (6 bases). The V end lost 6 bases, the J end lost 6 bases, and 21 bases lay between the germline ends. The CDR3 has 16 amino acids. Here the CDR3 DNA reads TGTGCCAGCAGGGACGACGCGGGAACGGTGGGCAATGAGCAGTTCTTC. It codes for CASRDDAGTVGNEQFF.

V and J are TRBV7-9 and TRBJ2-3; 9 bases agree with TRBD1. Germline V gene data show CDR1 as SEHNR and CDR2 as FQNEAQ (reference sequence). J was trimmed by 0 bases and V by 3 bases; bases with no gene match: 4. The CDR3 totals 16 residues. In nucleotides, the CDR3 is TGTGCCAGCAGCTTGATACAGGGGGCCAGCACAGATACGCAGTATTTT. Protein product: CASSLIQGASTDTQYF.

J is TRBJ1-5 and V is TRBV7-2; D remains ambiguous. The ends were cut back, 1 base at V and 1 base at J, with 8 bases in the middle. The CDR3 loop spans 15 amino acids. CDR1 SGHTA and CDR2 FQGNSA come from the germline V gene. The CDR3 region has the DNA TGTGCCAGCAGCTTAGACGGACGGAGCAATCAGCCCCAGCATTTT. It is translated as CASSLDGRSNQPQHF.

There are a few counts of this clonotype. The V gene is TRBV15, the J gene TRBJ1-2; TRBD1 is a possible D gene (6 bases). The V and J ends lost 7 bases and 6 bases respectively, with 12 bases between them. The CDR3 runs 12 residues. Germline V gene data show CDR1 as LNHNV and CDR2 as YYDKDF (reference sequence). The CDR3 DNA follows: TGTGCCACCAAGGCAGGGGAAAATGGCTACACCTTC. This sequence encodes CATKAGENGYTF.

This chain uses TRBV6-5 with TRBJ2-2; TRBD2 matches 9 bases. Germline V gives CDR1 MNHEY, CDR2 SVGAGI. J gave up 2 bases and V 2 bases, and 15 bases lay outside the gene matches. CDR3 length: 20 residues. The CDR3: CASSYRLPPSSGDNTGELFF. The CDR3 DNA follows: TGTGCCAGCAGTTACCGCCTCCCTCCATCTAGCGGGGATAACACCGGGGAGCTGTTTTTT.

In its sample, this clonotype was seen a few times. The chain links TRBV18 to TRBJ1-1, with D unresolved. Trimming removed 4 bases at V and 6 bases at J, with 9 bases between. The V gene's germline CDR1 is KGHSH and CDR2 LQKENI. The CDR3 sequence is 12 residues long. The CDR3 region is CASSLTQAEAFF. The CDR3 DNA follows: TGTGCCAGCTCACTCACGCAAGCTGAAGCTTTCTTT. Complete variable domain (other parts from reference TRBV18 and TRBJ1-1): NAGVMQNPRHLVRRRGQEARLRCSPMKGHSHVYWYRQLPEEGLKFMVYLQKENIIDESGMPKERFSAEFPKEGPSILRIQQVVRGDSAAYFCASSLTQAEAFFGQGTRLTVV.

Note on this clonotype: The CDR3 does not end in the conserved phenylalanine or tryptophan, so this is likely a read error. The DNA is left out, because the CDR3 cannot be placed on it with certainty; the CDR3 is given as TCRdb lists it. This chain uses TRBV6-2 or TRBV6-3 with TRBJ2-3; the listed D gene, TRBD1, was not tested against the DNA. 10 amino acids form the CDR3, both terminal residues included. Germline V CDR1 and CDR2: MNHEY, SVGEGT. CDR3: CASSYSLGTG.

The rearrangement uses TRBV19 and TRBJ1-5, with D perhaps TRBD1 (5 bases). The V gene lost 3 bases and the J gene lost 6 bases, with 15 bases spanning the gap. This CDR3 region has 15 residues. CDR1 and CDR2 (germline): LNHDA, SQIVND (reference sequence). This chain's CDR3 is CASSMGLRGGQPQHF. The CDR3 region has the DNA TGTGCCAGTAGTATGGGACTGAGGGGAGGTCAGCCCCAGCATTTT.

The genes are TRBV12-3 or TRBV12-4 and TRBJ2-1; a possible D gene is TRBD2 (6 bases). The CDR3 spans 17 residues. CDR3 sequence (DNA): TGTGCTAGTGGTTTGGTACGGGGACGGGGAGGCTACAATGAGCAGTTCTTC. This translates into CASGLVRGRGGYNEQFF.

The CDR3 loop reads CASSSLDSGGGETQYF. The DNA for the CDR3 is TGTGCCAGCAGCTCCCTGGATAGCGGGGGTGGGGAGACCCAGTACTTC. The chain uses TRBV7-2 and TRBJ2-5, with 9 nucleotides matching TRBD2. Germline V gene sequence: CDR1 SGHTA, CDR2 FQGNSA. After removal of 4 bases from V and 5 bases from J, the junction contained 11 bases not matched to a gene. This CDR3 has 16 amino acids.

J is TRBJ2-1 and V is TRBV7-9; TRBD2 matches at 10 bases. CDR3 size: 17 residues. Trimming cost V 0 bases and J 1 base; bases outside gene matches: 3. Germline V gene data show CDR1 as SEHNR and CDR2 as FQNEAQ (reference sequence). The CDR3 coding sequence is TGTGCCAGCAGCTTAGCGGTTAGCGGGGGGTCCTACAATGAGCAGTTCTTC. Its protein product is CASSLAVSGGSYNEQFF.

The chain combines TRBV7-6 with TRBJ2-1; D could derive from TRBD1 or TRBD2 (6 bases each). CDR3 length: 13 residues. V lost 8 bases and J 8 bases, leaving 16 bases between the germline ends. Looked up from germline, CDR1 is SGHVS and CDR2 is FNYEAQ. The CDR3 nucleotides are TGTGCCAGCGGGGACACCACGGGGGATGAGCAGTTCTTC. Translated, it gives CASGDTTGDEQFF.

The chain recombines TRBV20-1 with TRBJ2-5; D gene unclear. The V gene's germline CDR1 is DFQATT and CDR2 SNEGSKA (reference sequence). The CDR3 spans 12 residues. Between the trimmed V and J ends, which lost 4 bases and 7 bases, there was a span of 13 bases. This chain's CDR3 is CSATRTAGTQYF. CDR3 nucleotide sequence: TGCAGTGCTACGAGGACCGCAGGGACCCAGTACTTC.

The CDR3 spells CASSLMGLKNIQYF. DNA for the CDR3: TGTGCCAGCAGCTTAATGGGACTAAAAAACATTCAGTACTTC. This rearrangement joins TRBV4-2 to TRBJ2-4; TRBD2 matches 7 bases. This CDR3 contains 14 residues. The ends lost 5 bases at V and 4 bases at J; junction bases unmatched: 5. Per germline, CDR1 LGHNA and CDR2 YNFKEQ.

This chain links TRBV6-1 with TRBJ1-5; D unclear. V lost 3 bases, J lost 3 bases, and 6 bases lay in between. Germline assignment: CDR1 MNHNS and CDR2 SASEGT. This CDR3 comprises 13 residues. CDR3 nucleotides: TGTGCCAGCAGTGACCAGGTCAATCAGCCCCAGCATTTT. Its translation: CASSDQVNQPQHF.

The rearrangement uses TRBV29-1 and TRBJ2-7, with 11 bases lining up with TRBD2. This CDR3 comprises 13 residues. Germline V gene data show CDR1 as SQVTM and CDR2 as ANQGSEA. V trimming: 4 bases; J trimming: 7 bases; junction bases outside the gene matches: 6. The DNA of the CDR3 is TGCAGCGTTGGTTTAGCGGGAGGGGGGGAGCAGTACTTC. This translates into CSVGLAGGGEQYF.

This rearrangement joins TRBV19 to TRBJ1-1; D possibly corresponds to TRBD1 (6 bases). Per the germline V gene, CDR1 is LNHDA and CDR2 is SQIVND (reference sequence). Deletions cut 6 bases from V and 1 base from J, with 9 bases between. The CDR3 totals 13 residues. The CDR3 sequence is CASSMDRNTEAFF. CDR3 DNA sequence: TGTGCCAGTAGCATGGACAGGAACACTGAAGCTTTCTTT. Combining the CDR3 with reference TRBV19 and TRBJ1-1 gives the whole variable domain DGGITQSPKYLFRKEGQNVTLSCEQNLNHDAMYWYRQDPGQGLRLIYYSQIVNDFQKGDIAEGYSVSREKKESFPLTVTSAQKNPTAFYLCASSMDRNTEAFFGQGTRLTVV.

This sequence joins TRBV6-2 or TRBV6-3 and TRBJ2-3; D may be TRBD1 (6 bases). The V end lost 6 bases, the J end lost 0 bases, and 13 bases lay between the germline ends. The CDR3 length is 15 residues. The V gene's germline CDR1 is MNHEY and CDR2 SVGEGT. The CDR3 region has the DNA TGTGCCAGCAGGCGACAGGATTCTAGCACAGATACGCAGTATTTT. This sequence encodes CASRRQDSSTDTQYF.

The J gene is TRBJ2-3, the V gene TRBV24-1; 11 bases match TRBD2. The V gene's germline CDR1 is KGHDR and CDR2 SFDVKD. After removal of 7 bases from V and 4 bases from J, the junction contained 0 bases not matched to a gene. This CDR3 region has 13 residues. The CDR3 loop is CATRLAGADTQYF. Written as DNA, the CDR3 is TGTGCCACCAGACTAGCGGGAGCAGATACGCAGTATTTT.

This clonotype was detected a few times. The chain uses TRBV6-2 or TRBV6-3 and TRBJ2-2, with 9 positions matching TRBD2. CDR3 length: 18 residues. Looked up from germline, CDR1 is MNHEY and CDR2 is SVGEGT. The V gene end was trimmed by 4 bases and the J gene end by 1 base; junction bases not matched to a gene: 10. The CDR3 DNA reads TGTGCCAGCAGTTCTCCCGATTTAGCGGGGGAGAACACCGGGGAGCTGTTTTTT. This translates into CASSSPDLAGENTGELFF.